The next 30 T cell receptor beta chains were all read from a single sample in a study of T-cell reconstitution after alpha-beta-depleted transplantation in children. Preparation of the TCRbeta library involved a method that used unique molecular identifiers. MiXCR, applied by TCRdb to the PCR reads, yields one record per CDR3 protein. The sample records approximately 980,000 distinct CDR3 sequences, roughly 29% being singletons. The sequenced sample was PBMCs, mostly from graft donor cells, obtained 360 days after TCRalphabeta/CD19-depleted stem cell transplant. These receptors were obtained from a boy younger than two who had a stem cell transplant for SCID, so the T cells may come from the graft donor.

This rearrangement joins TRBV5-1 to TRBJ2-6; D gene ambiguous. Germline V gene sequence: CDR1 SGHRS, CDR2 YFSETQ. V lost 1 base, J lost 0 bases, and 11 bases lay in between. This CDR3 has 17 residues. CDR3 sequence reads: CASSLRDPGSGANVLTF. The CDR3 DNA reads as TGCGCCAGCAGCTTGCGTGACCCAGGCTCTGGGGCCAACGTCCTGACTTTC.

This clonotype has more than one count but fewer than ten. The rearrangement joins TRBV10-3 to TRBJ2-7; D is ambiguous. V lost 6 bases and J lost 0, with 9 bases in between. This CDR3 spans 13 amino acids. Per the germline V gene, CDR1 is ENHRY and CDR2 is SYGVKD. DNA for the CDR3: TGTGCCATCAGCTGGGCCAGCTCCTACGAGCAGTACTTC. Encoded protein: CAISWASSYEQYF.

The V call is TRBV5-1, the J call TRBJ2-7, with TRBD1 identical over 9 bases. Germline V gene lookup returns CDR1 SGHRS and CDR2 YFSETQ. The CDR3 consists of 16 residues. The J segment lost 0 bases and the V segment lost 0 bases, leaving 4 bases of the junction unmatched. CDR3 loop: CASSLGGQGASYEQYF. The CDR3 coding sequence is TGCGCCAGCAGCTTGGGGGGACAGGGAGCCTCCTACGAGCAGTACTTC.

This clonotype was picked up a small number of times. This chain uses TRBV5-1 with TRBJ2-1; D not resolved. The CDR3 consists of 14 residues. The V gene lost 5 bases and the J gene lost 6 bases, with 15 bases spanning the gap. The germline V gene encodes CDR1 SGHRS and CDR2 YFSETQ. The CDR3 here is CASSRVSHPNEQFF. The CDR3 region has the DNA TGCGCCAGCAGTCGCGTCTCCCATCCCAATGAGCAGTTCTTC.

This chain connects TRBV29-1 to TRBJ2-7, with 8 positions matching TRBD2. Trimming at V came to 0 bases and at J to 0 bases, leaving 4 bases not matched to a gene. CDR3 length: 15 amino acids. Looked up from germline, CDR1 is SQVTM and CDR2 is ANQGSEA. The CDR3 here is CSVEDREGFSYEQYF. CDR3 nucleotides: TGCAGCGTTGAAGATCGGGAGGGGTTCTCCTACGAGCAGTACTTC.

The chain has TRBV7-8 and TRBJ2-2; TRBD1 or TRBD2 may be the D gene (7 bases each). CDR3 length: 15 residues. V was trimmed by 5 bases and J by 3 bases, leaving 13 bases between them. Germline CDR1 reads SGHVS; CDR2 reads FQNEAQ. The CDR3 is CASSRGGQHTGELFF. DNA for the CDR3: TGTGCCAGCAGCCGCGGGGGACAGCACACCGGGGAGCTGTTTTTT.

The rearrangement links TRBV7-8 to TRBJ2-7, with TRBD1 matching over 9 bases. The ends lost 4 bases at V and 1 base at J; junction bases unmatched: 5. The CDR3 has 15 residues. The germline V gene encodes CDR1 SGHVS and CDR2 FQNEAQ. CDR3 DNA sequence: TGTGCCAGCAGCTGGGGACAGGGAAAGTCCTACGAGCAGTACTTC. It translates to CASSWGQGKSYEQYF.

This clonotype showed up just a few times. The chain carries TRBV9 and TRBJ2-1, with D possibly called TRBD1 or TRBD2 (5 bases each). The CDR3 has 17 amino acids. CDR1 and CDR2 (germline): SGDLS, YYNGEE. The ends were cut back, 0 bases at V and 4 bases at J, with 17 bases in the middle. The CDR3 nucleotides read TGTGCCAGCAGCGTAGACGGTCCCGGGACGAGATACAATGAGCAGTTCTTC. Translating it yields CASSVDGPGTRYNEQFF.

This chain links TRBV15 with TRBJ2-3, with 13 bases matching TRBD2. In germline, CDR1 is LNHNV, CDR2 YYDKDF (reference sequence). The ends lost 0 bases at V and 2 bases at J; junction bases unmatched: 14. The CDR3 contains 21 residues. This CDR3 reads CATSRDRVLRTSGGLTDTQYF. The CDR3 region has the DNA TGTGCCACCAGCAGAGATCGGGTCTTACGGACTAGCGGGGGCCTCACAGATACGCAGTATTTT. The full variable domain, rest sourced from reference TRBV15 and TRBJ2-3, is DAMVIQNPRYQVTQFGKPVTLSCSQTLNHNVMYWYQQKSSQAPKLLFHYYDKDFNNEADTPDNFQSRRPNTSFCFLDIRSPGLGDTAMYLCATSRDRVLRTSGGLTDTQYFGPGTRLTVL.

The sample holds a few counts of this clonotype. This rearrangement joins TRBV7-9 to TRBJ2-1, with 10 bases fitting TRBD2. CDR3 length equals 14 residues. The trim removed 8 bases at V and 7 bases at J, leaving 8 bases unmatched. Germline loops: CDR1 SEHNR, CDR2 FQNEAQ (reference sequence). In nucleotides, the CDR3 is TGTGCCAGCGAAGTAGCGGGGGGTAGAAATGAGCAGTTCTTC. Its translation: CASEVAGGRNEQFF.

This clonotype appeared a few times. The rearrangement links TRBV7-3 to TRBJ1-1; tentative D call: TRBD1 (6 bases). Germline V CDR1 and CDR2: SGHTA, FQGTGA. The CDR3 length is 17 residues. Trimming removed 1 base from V and 2 bases from J, with 17 bases in between. CDR3 residues: CASSLMGGQLLNTEAFF. CDR3 nucleotide sequence: TGTGCCAGCAGCTTAATGGGCGGACAGCTCCTAAACACTGAAGCTTTCTTT.

This chain joins TRBV20-1 and TRBJ2-5; TRBD2 matches at 7 bases. V trimming: 1 base; J trimming: 2 bases; junction bases outside the gene matches: 7. The CDR3 runs to 15 residues. Germline CDR1 reads DFQATT; CDR2 reads SNEGSKA (reference sequence). This CDR3 is CSARVGSGLQETQYF. The CDR3 region has the DNA TGCAGTGCTAGAGTCGGTTCGGGACTACAAGAGACCCAGTACTTC.

This clonotype has only a few counts. The V and J genes are TRBV7-6 and TRBJ1-4; D unclear. Trimming stripped 5 bases from V and 8 bases from J, with 21 bases between. The germline V gene encodes CDR1 SGHVS and CDR2 FNYEAQ. The CDR3 contains 16 residues. CDR3 nucleotide sequence: TGTGCCAGCAGCCCTTGGGGTTTGGGTGCGGCCGAAAAACTGTTTTTT. This codes for CASSPWGLGAAEKLFF.

The chain joins TRBV9 to TRBJ2-1; TRBD2 matches at 7 bases. Germline CDR1 and CDR2: SGDLS and YYNGEE. J lost 3 bases, V lost 0 bases, and 12 bases had no gene match. The CDR3 totals 18 residues. CDR3 residues: CASSVGIKRSGIYNEQFF. The CDR3 region has the DNA TGTGCCAGCAGCGTAGGTATTAAGAGGAGCGGGATCTACAATGAGCAGTTCTTC.

This clonotype was picked up a small number of times. This chain connects TRBV15 to TRBJ2-5; 7 positions agree with TRBD2. V was clipped by 5 bases and J by 6 bases; unmatched bases: 3. The V gene's germline CDR1 is LNHNV and CDR2 YYDKDF (reference sequence). The CDR3 spans 12 residues. CDR3 nucleotide sequence: TGTGCCACCAGCGGCGGGGGAAAGACCCAGTACTTC. Its translation: CATSGGGKTQYF.

This clonotype was detected ten times or more. The chain combines TRBV6-5 with TRBJ1-1; D is ambiguous. The length of the CDR3 is 13 residues. Germline values: CDR1 MNHEY, CDR2 SVGAGI. The V end was cut by 2 bases, the J end by 1 base, with 5 bases between. The CDR3 reads CASSYEGNTEAFF. Here the CDR3 DNA reads TGTGCCAGCAGTTACGAGGGGAACACTGAAGCTTTCTTT.

The V call is TRBV4-2, the J call TRBJ2-5; TRBD1 aligns across 7 bases. This CDR3 has 15 residues. The ends lost 3 bases at V and 6 bases at J; junction bases unmatched: 10. The germline CDR1 and CDR2 sequences are LGHNA and YNFKEQ. The CDR3, as DNA: TGTGCCAGCAGCCAGCCCGGAGGACAGGATAAGACCCAGTACTTC. Its translation: CASSQPGGQDKTQYF.

V and J are TRBV4-1 and TRBJ1-4; D gene uncertain. V was clipped by 1 base and J by 7 bases, with 10 bases between them. CDR1 and CDR2 (germline): MGHRA, YSYEKL. The CDR3 extends over 14 amino acids. The CDR3 DNA reads TGCGCCAGCAGCCAAGGGCGGTCGCCTGAAAAACTGTTTTTT. Amino acids: CASSQGRSPEKLFF.

The chain carries TRBV7-2 and TRBJ2-3; D tentatively reads TRBD1 or TRBD2 (5 bases each). Germline loops: CDR1 SGHTA, CDR2 FQGNSA. The V end lost 2 bases, the J end lost 0 bases, and 9 bases lay between the germline ends. The CDR3 is 15 residues long. The DNA of the CDR3 is TGTGCCAGCAGCTTATTTGAGGGGAGCACAGATACGCAGTATTTT. It translates to CASSLFEGSTDTQYF.

With regard to this clonotype: One end of the junction is discordant with germline, which a read error may explain. The rearrangement uses TRBV12-3 or TRBV12-4 and TRBJ2-1; maybe TRBD2 (5 bases). The CDR3 is 22 amino acids. The CDR3: CASSLSRGTVGASNSSYNDQFF. In nucleotides, the CDR3 is TGTGCCAGCAGTTTAAGTCGGGGTACAGTCGGTGCGTCAAACTCCTCCTACAATGATCAGTTCTTC.

The sample holds a few counts of this clonotype. The chain employs TRBV6-1 and TRBJ2-1; 13 nucleotides align to TRBD2. The germline V gene encodes CDR1 MNHNS and CDR2 SASEGT. This CDR3 spans 16 amino acids. J gave up 4 bases and V 6 bases, and 6 bases lay outside the gene matches. The CDR3 loop is CASRTTSGGYYNEQFF. The CDR3 DNA follows: TGTGCCAGCAGAACGACTAGCGGGGGGTATTACAATGAGCAGTTCTTC.

In its sample, this clonotype was seen a few times. This rearrangement joins TRBV15 to TRBJ2-7, with 9 bases matching TRBD1. This CDR3 spans 17 amino acids. V dropped 0 bases and J dropped 1; count of bases not matched to a gene: 7. Germline V lookup: CDR1 LNHNV, CDR2 YYDKDF (reference sequence). The CDR3 is CATSRDLGGQGSYEQYF. CDR3 sequence (DNA): TGTGCCACCAGCAGAGACTTAGGAGGACAGGGGTCCTACGAGCAGTACTTC.

This clonotype was observed a handful of times. The chain couples TRBV10-3 to TRBJ1-1, with unresolved D. Looked up from germline, CDR1 is ENHRY and CDR2 is SYGVKD. V lost 6 bases and J 1 base, leaving 12 bases between the germline ends. The CDR3 length is 14 residues. The CDR3 nucleotides read TGTGCCATCAGCCAGGACTCATGGAACACTGAAGCTTTCTTT. Translated, it gives CAISQDSWNTEAFF.

The table lists this clonotype with a few counts. The gene calls are TRBV5-1 and TRBJ2-3; maybe TRBD2 (6 bases). This CDR3 contains 15 residues. CDR1 SGHRS and CDR2 YFSETQ come from the germline V gene. V was clipped by 10 bases and J by 0 bases, with 18 bases between them. CDR3 sequence: CASRLSAGSTDTQYF. CDR3 DNA sequence: TGCGCCTCCCGACTCTCCGCGGGAAGCACAGATACGCAGTATTTT. Full variable domain (rest looked up from reference TRBV5-1 and TRBJ2-3): KAGVTQTPRYLIKTRGQQVTLSCSPISGHRSVSWYQQTPGQGLQFLFEYFSETQRNKGNFPGRFSGRQFSNSRSEMNVSTLELGDSALYLCASRLSAGSTDTQYFGPGTRLTVL.

This clonotype was observed a few times. The chain recombines TRBV3-1 with TRBJ2-5; D unclear. Germline V lookup: CDR1 LGHDT, CDR2 YNNKEL (reference sequence). V lost 3 bases to trimming and J lost 13 bases, with 12 bases between them. The length of the CDR3 is 11 residues. CDR3 protein: CASSQSFVTYF. CDR3 DNA sequence: TGTGCCAGCAGCCAGTCCTTTGTTACGTACTTC.

The rearrangement uses TRBV20-1 and TRBJ2-7; D not resolved. Germline V lookup: CDR1 DFQATT, CDR2 SNEGSKA (reference sequence). Trimming pared 3 bases from V and 2 bases from J, leaving 5 bases between. CDR3 length: 11 amino acids. The CDR3 DNA is TGCAGTGCTAGGTTTCCCTACGAGCAGTACTTC. It translates to CSARFPYEQYF.

The count of this clonotype is one. J is TRBJ2-3 and V is TRBV5-1; a possible D gene is TRBD2 (5 bases). Germline values: CDR1 SGHRS, CDR2 YFSETQ. Trimming took off 0 bases at V and 2 bases at J, with 16 bases between the two ends. The CDR3 sequence is 17 residues long. In nucleotides, the CDR3 is TGCGCCAGCAGCTTGGGGTCTTCGCGGGCGAACACAGATACGCAGTATTTT. Translating it yields CASSLGSSRANTDTQYF.

V is TRBV4-1 and J is TRBJ2-7; possible D gene TRBD1, 6 bases. CDR1 is MGHRA and CDR2 is YSYEKL in the germline V gene. Trimming took 3 bases from V and 3 from J, leaving 15 bases between them. The CDR3 spans 15 residues. DNA of the CDR3: TGCGCCAGCAGCCACACGACAGGCACCTACTACGAGCAGTACTTC. Its protein is CASSHTTGTYYEQYF.

A few counts support this clonotype. The J gene is TRBJ1-2, the V gene TRBV4-3; 7 bases align to TRBD1. CDR1 is LGHNA and CDR2 is YSLEER in the germline V gene. This CDR3 is built from 13 residues. V dropped 0 bases and J dropped 11; count of bases not matched to a gene: 6. CDR3 nucleotide sequence: TGCGCCAGCAGCCAAGACTCCCGGGACAGATACACCTTC. Amino acids: CASSQDSRDRYTF.

The chain has TRBV19 and TRBJ2-2; the D gene is possibly TRBD1 (6 bases). In germline, CDR1 is LNHDA, CDR2 SQIVND (reference sequence). This CDR3 spans 16 amino acids. Trimming removed 2 bases at V and 0 bases at J, with 10 bases between. The CDR3 reads CASSIIWTANTGELFF. The DNA for the CDR3 is TGTGCCAGTAGTATAATCTGGACAGCGAACACCGGGGAGCTGTTTTTT.